The 12 T cell receptor beta chains in this list originate from one sample, sequenced in a study of T cells after yellow fever vaccination. One entry per CDR3 protein, called by TCRdb with MiXCR from the 5' RACE reads. The profile shows about 340,000 distinct CDR3 sequences, roughly 9.4% of them singletons. The sample in question was PBMCs, obtained on the day of the first yellow fever vaccination. Source of these receptors: a man aged 18 to 30 who received the YFV17D yellow fever vaccine.

The chain is built from TRBV5-1 and TRBJ2-1; 7 bases align to TRBD1. V was pared by 0 bases and J by 6 bases, with 6 bases of the junction left unmatched. Germline CDR1 is SGHRS and CDR2 is YFSETQ. This CDR3 region has 15 residues. The CDR3 sequence: CASSLGQGLGNEQFF. DNA of the CDR3: TGCGCCAGCAGCTTGGGACAGGGTTTAGGCAATGAGCAGTTCTTC.

This clonotype was seen only a few times. The rearrangement uses TRBV9 and TRBJ2-7; TRBD1 or TRBD2 may be the D gene (5 bases each). Germline V gene sequence: CDR1 SGDLS, CDR2 YYNGEE. The V gene lost 0 bases and the J gene lost 9 bases, with 19 bases spanning the gap. The CDR3 is made up of 15 amino acids. As DNA, the CDR3 is TGTGCCAGCAGCGTAGAATGGGACCCCTCCCCAAGGCAGTACTTC. It translates to CASSVEWDPSPRQYF.

This CDR3 reads CASSPRPGLPNEQFF. CDR3 bases: TGTGCCAGCAGCCCAAGGCCGGGACTGCCCAATGAGCAGTTCTTC. J is TRBJ2-1 and V is TRBV7-3; D is possibly TRBD2 (6 bases). CDR1 and CDR2 (germline): SGHTA, FQGTGA. The CDR3 contains 15 residues. Trimming left V 5 bases short and J 6 bases short, with 17 bases between.

This clonotype was observed many times. This chain joins TRBV2 and TRBJ2-7; no firm D call. This CDR3 is 13 amino acids long. Trimming took off 7 bases at V and 3 bases at J, with 13 bases between the two ends. Germline lookup yields CDR1 SNHLY and CDR2 FYNNEI. This CDR3 reads CASTRSDGYEQYF. In nucleotides, the CDR3 is TGTGCCAGCACCAGATCGGACGGCTACGAGCAGTACTTC.

This clonotype was found a few times. The chain carries TRBV20-1 and TRBJ1-2; a possible D gene is TRBD1 (5 bases). The germline gives CDR1 DFQATT, CDR2 SNEGSKA (reference sequence). Trimming left V 0 bases short and J 0 bases short, with 11 bases between. This CDR3 spans 15 amino acids. CDR3 sequence: CSARDLRAANYGYTF. The DNA of the CDR3 is TGCAGTGCTAGAGATCTCAGGGCTGCTAACTATGGCTACACCTTC.

At least ten counts were recorded for this clonotype. The chain uses TRBV5-1 and TRBJ2-5; D gene uncertain. Trimming removed 0 bases at V and 4 bases at J, with 13 bases between. Per the germline V gene, CDR1 is SGHRS and CDR2 is YFSETQ. The length of the CDR3 is 15 residues. This CDR3 reads CASSLEGKRRETQYF. The CDR3, as DNA: TGCGCCAGCAGCTTGGAAGGGAAGAGGAGAGAGACCCAGTACTTC. Based on the CDR3 plus reference TRBV5-1 and TRBJ2-5, the full variable domain is KAGVTQTPRYLIKTRGQQVTLSCSPISGHRSVSWYQQTPGQGLQFLFEYFSETQRNKGNFPGRFSGRQFSNSRSEMNVSTLELGDSALYLCASSLEGKRRETQYFGPGTRLLVL.

This sequence joins TRBV4-3 and TRBJ2-7, with 8 positions matching TRBD1. The ends lost 5 bases at V and 4 bases at J; junction bases unmatched: 10. CDR1 and CDR2 (germline): LGHNA, YSLEER. The CDR3 is 15 amino acids. The CDR3 region has the DNA TGCGCCAGCAGCACCACCGACAGGGGTCTTTACGAGCAGTACTTC. Its protein product is CASSTTDRGLYEQYF.

V gene TRBV5-1 combines with J gene TRBJ2-7; 8 bases match TRBD2. Germline CDR1 reads SGHRS; CDR2 reads YFSETQ. J lost 0 bases, V lost 0 bases, and 11 bases had no gene match. CDR3 length: 18 amino acids. The CDR3 DNA reads as TGCGCCAGCAGCTTGGTCCCTAGCGCCGGGGGGGACTCCTACGAGCAGTACTTC. Translating it yields CASSLVPSAGGDSYEQYF.

This clonotype has a count of ten or more. The chain employs TRBV7-9 and TRBJ2-2; D is ambiguous. V lost 1 base and J 6 bases, leaving 12 bases between the germline ends. CDR1 and CDR2 from the germline V gene are SEHNR and FQNEAQ (reference sequence). This CDR3 is 15 amino acids long. Here the CDR3 DNA reads TGTGCCAGCAGCTTAGAAGCTAGTCTTCCCGGGGAGCTGTTTTTT. Its protein product is CASSLEASLPGELFF. Full variable domain (rest looked up from reference TRBV7-9 and TRBJ2-2): DTGVSQNPRHKITKRGQNVTFRCDPISEHNRLYWYRQTLGQGPEFLTYFQNEAQLEKSRLLSDRFSAERPKGSFSTLEIQRTEQGDSAMYLCASSLEASLPGELFFGEGSRLTVL.

This clonotype was seen only a few times. The chain uses TRBV12-3 or TRBV12-4 and TRBJ1-1; no clear D gene. V was clipped by 11 bases and J by 2 bases, with 12 bases between them. This CDR3 is built from 12 residues. As DNA, the CDR3 is TGTGCCGTCAGGCGGGGAAACACTGAAGCTTTCTTT. This translates into CAVRRGNTEAFF.

This clonotype was found a few times. The genes are TRBV5-5 and TRBJ2-7, with D perhaps TRBD1 (6 bases). Trimming left V 0 bases short and J 3 bases short, with 13 bases between. Germline loops: CDR1 SGHKS, CDR2 YYEKEE (reference sequence). The CDR3 loop spans 15 amino acids. For the CDR3, the DNA is TGTGCCAGCAGCTTGGAGGGTTCAGGGGTCTACGAGCAGTACGTC. Amino acids: CASSLEGSGVYEQYV.

This clonotype was counted ten times or more. V is TRBV5-1 and J is TRBJ2-1; D may match TRBD1 or TRBD2 (5 bases each). Looked up from germline, CDR1 is SGHRS and CDR2 is YFSETQ. CDR3 length equals 16 residues. V was clipped by 0 bases and J by 6 bases, with 16 bases between them. CDR3 coding DNA: TGCGCCAGCAGCTTGGTAGCTACCTCTGGGGGCAATGAGCAGTTCTTC. Its protein is CASSLVATSGGNEQFF. The full variable domain, rest sourced from reference TRBV5-1 and TRBJ2-1, is KAGVTQTPRYLIKTRGQQVTLSCSPISGHRSVSWYQQTPGQGLQFLFEYFSETQRNKGNFPGRFSGRQFSNSRSEMNVSTLELGDSALYLCASSLVATSGGNEQFFGPGTRLTVL.